Presented here are 13 T cell receptor beta chains from one specimen sequenced in a study of T cell responses to AZD1222 COVID-19 vaccine. TCRdb's copy holds only in-frame clones and misses some; the assay was immunoSEQ multiplex PCR. Among more than 70,000 clones listed, under 95% were seen once. This sample comprised peripheral blood, obtained on day 0 of AZD1222 vaccination. These receptors originate from an adult in good health.

V and J are TRBV30 and TRBJ2-7, with 7 bases that match TRBD2. V lost 4 bases to trimming and J lost 0 bases; unmatched junction nucleotides: 3. Germline-derived CDR1 and CDR2 are GTSNPN and SVGIG (reference sequence). The CDR3 loop spans 13 amino acids. CDR3 DNA: TGTGCCTGGAAACGGACTAGCTCCTACGAGCAGTACTTC. It specifies CAWKRTSSYEQYF.

This chain uses TRBV5-4 with TRBJ2-7; 7 bases agree with TRBD1. Germline V lookup: CDR1 SGHNT, CDR2 YYREEE (reference sequence). The CDR3 extends over 14 amino acids. V lost 2 bases, J lost 2 bases, and 4 bases stayed unmatched. CDR3 residues: CASSFGTDAYEQYF. The CDR3 nucleotides are TGTGCCAGCAGCTTCGGGACAGATGCCTACGAGCAGTACTTC.

The rearrangement links TRBV2 to TRBJ2-3; 10 positions agree with TRBD1. Germline lookup yields CDR1 SNHLY and CDR2 FYNNEI. The CDR3 runs to 12 residues. V was clipped by 6 bases and J by 10 bases; unmatched bases: 4. The DNA for the CDR3 is TGTGCCAGCAGAGGACAGGGGGAGTCGCAGTATTTT. Translating it yields CASRGQGESQYF.

The chain joins TRBV5-4 to TRBJ2-5; a possible D gene is TRBD1 (6 bases). V lost 4 bases and J 5 bases, leaving 21 bases between the germline ends. The CDR3 contains 16 residues. Germline V gene data show CDR1 as SGHNT and CDR2 as YYREEE (reference sequence). The CDR3 spells CASSHPKITQGETQYF. Here the CDR3 DNA reads TGTGCCAGCAGCCACCCCAAAATAACCCAGGGGGAGACCCAGTACTTC.

The V call is TRBV6-5, the J call TRBJ1-1; TRBD1 aligns across 7 bases. V shed 6 bases, J shed 9 bases, and the junction held 7 bases outside the gene matches. Germline V gene lookup returns CDR1 MNHEY and CDR2 SVGAGI. This CDR3 comprises 12 residues. The CDR3 protein is CASRNRDSKAFF. For the CDR3, the DNA is TGTGCCAGCAGAAACCGGGACAGCAAAGCTTTCTTT.

This clone was picked up one time. This chain connects TRBV5-1 to TRBJ2-5; TRBD1 agrees at 9 bases. CDR1 and CDR2 (germline): SGHRS, YFSETQ. V was clipped by 0 bases and J by 4 bases; unmatched bases: 1. CDR3 length equals 14 residues. As DNA, the CDR3 is TGCGCCAGCAGCTTGGGGGACAGGGTAGAGACCCAGTACTTC. Its translation is CASSLGDRVETQYF.

As concerns this clone: Germline and junction disagree at one end, which may indicate a read error. This sequence joins TRBV4-1 and TRBJ1-2, with 7 bases identical to TRBD1. The CDR3 has 12 residues. CDR1 is MGHRA and CDR2 is YSYEKL in the germline V gene. The CDR3 loop is CASSHPLGTVGF. CDR3 in DNA: TGCGCCAGCAGCCATCCCTTGGGGACAGTGGGTTTC.

V gene TRBV19 combines with J gene TRBJ2-1; the D gene is possibly TRBD2 (5 bases). V was pared by 3 bases and J by 0 bases, with 12 bases between. This CDR3 spans 16 amino acids. Germline CDR1 LNHDA, CDR2 SQIVND (reference sequence). CDR3 in DNA: TGTGCCAGTAGTATGACGGGCACTAGCTCCTACAATGAGCAGTTCTTC. Protein sequence: CASSMTGTSSYNEQFF.

The chain is built from TRBV15 and TRBJ1-1; a possible D gene is TRBD1 (6 bases). The V end was cut by 1 base, the J end by 5 bases, with 26 bases between. The germline V gene has CDR1 LNHNV and CDR2 YYDKDF (reference sequence). The CDR3 contains 19 residues. The CDR3 DNA reads as TGTGCCACCAGCAGAGGAGATATTTGGTCCGGGGGGGCGCGGACTGAAGCTTTCTTT. As protein: CATSRGDIWSGGARTEAFF.

Comments on this clone: One end of the junction is discordant with germline, which a read error may explain. The rearrangement uses TRBV7-3 and TRBJ1-1; tentative D call: TRBD1 (6 bases). This CDR3 has 13 amino acids. From germline, CDR1 is SGHTA and CDR2 FQGTGA. The CDR3 nucleotides read TGTACCAGCAGCTCTAACAGGGACACTGAAGCTTTCTTT. Translated: CTSSSNRDTEAFF. The full variable domain, in which reference TRBV7-3 and TRBJ1-1 provide the parts outside the CDR3, is GAGVSQTPSNKVTEKGKYVELRCDPISGHTALYWYRQSLGQGPEFLIYFQGTGAADDSGLPNDRFFAVRPEGSVSTLKIQRTERGDSAVYLCTSSSNRDTEAFFGQGTRLTVV.

The rearrangement joins TRBV6-2 or TRBV6-3 to TRBJ1-5, with unresolved D. The CDR3 length is 15 residues. V was cut by 4 bases and J by 1 base, with 11 bases left in between. Germline V lookup: CDR1 MNHEY, CDR2 SVGEGT. CDR3: CASSSMEGSNQPQHF. CDR3 bases: TGTGCCAGCAGTTCCATGGAAGGGAGCAATCAGCCCCAGCATTTT.

The rearrangement links TRBV4-2 to TRBJ1-6, with 7 bases identical to TRBD1. V shed 0 bases and J 10 bases; nucleotides not matched to a gene: 9. This CDR3 region has 16 residues. Per the germline V gene, CDR1 is LGHNA and CDR2 is YNFKEQ. DNA of the CDR3: TGTGCCAGCAGCCAAGATGGGACCACAGGGGAATCACCCCTCCACTTT. It codes for CASSQDGTTGESPLHF.

This clone was recorded once. The V gene is TRBV4-3, the J gene TRBJ2-6, with TRBD1 matching 8 bases. The CDR3 extends over 17 amino acids. Germline lookup yields CDR1 LGHNA and CDR2 YSLEER. V shed 2 bases, J shed 0 bases, and the junction held 3 bases outside the gene matches. In nucleotides, the CDR3 is TGCGCCAGCAGCCAAACAGGGGGGAGCTCTGGGGCCAACGTCCTGACTTTC. It yields the protein CASSQTGGSSGANVLTF.